Shown below are 5 T cell receptor beta chains from a single sample sequenced in a study of T-cell reconstitution after alpha-beta-depleted transplantation in children (dated by TCRdb to 2015 to 2016). The treatment or condition label, read with the paper, signifies: allogeneic hematopoietic cell transplantation with graft depleted of TCRalphabeta T cells and CD19 B cells. The library relied on PCR. Instrument used: Illumina HiSeq 2500. TCR library preparation used molecular barcoding, with unique molecular identifiers applied to normalize quantification of the TCRbeta repertoire. The public reads were reprocessed in TCRdb via fastp at Q25 and MiXCR, keeping in-frame beta chains. Every CDR3 protein is listed once, alongside the most common genes and DNA of its rows. The sample table shows some 600,000 distinct CDR3 sequences, and 13% are seen once. The ten most abundant clones make up over 2% of the sample.

Sample: PBMCs, mostly from graft donor cells, taken 360 days after TCRalphabeta/CD19-depleted stem cell transplant. The source of these receptors is a male patient aged 10 to 17 who had a stem cell transplant for acute myeloid leukemia, so the T cells may come from the graft donor.

The chain uses TRBV29-1 and TRBJ1-5; D is ambiguous. Trimming stripped 6 bases from V and 4 bases from J, with 13 bases between. Germline V gives CDR1 SQVTM, CDR2 ANQGSEA. This CDR3 comprises 13 residues. CDR3 in DNA: TGCAGCGTCCGAAACAGTATTAATCAGCCCCAGCATTTT. Its translation: CSVRNSINQPQHF.

In this sample, this clonotype turned up many times. The chain carries TRBV29-1 and TRBJ2-1; tentatively, D is TRBD2 (6 bases). The CDR3 contains 15 residues. The germline V gene has CDR1 SQVTM and CDR2 ANQGSEA. V was pared by 3 bases and J by 0 bases, with 12 bases between. This chain's CDR3 is CSVDSGSYSYNEQFF. The DNA of the CDR3 is TGCAGCGTTGATTCCGGGAGCTACTCCTACAATGAGCAGTTCTTC.

The rearrangement uses TRBV4-2 and TRBJ1-3; D is uncertain. Looked up from germline, CDR1 is LGHNA and CDR2 is YNFKEQ. The CDR3 covers 15 residues. V was pared by 0 bases and J by 0 bases, with 6 bases between. This CDR3 is CASSQDSASGNTIYF. The CDR3 coding sequence is TGTGCCAGCAGCCAAGATTCGGCCTCTGGAAACACCATATATTTT.

This clonotype came up many times. V is TRBV28 and J is TRBJ2-7; tentative D call: TRBD2 (5 bases). V was clipped by 5 bases and J by 2 bases, with 10 bases between them. The length of the CDR3 is 13 residues. CDR1 is MDHEN and CDR2 is SYDVKM in the germline V gene. The chain's CDR3 is CASSRGPPYEQYF. The CDR3 bases are TGTGCCAGCAGTCGAGGGCCGCCCTACGAGCAGTACTTC.

This clonotype was seen a handful of times. CDR3 protein: CSVALAGLLNEQFF. The CDR3 DNA follows: TGCAGCGTTGCGCTAGCGGGCCTACTCAATGAGCAGTTCTTC. The chain joins TRBV29-1 to TRBJ2-1; 8 bases align to TRBD2. Germline lookup yields CDR1 SQVTM and CDR2 ANQGSEA. After removal of 4 bases from V and 6 bases from J, the junction contained 8 bases not matched to a gene. This CDR3 spans 14 amino acids.